This TCR beta chain stems from a study of shared clonotypes between healthy human individuals (dated by TCRdb to about 2020). Concerning the study at large: The cohort included three men and a couple of women between 18 and 49 years of age. For each donor, CD4 naive and CD4 memory were each given three plates, CD8 naive was given two plates, and CD8 memory was given one plate. To estimate repertoire size and how much clonotypes are shared between individuals, the study performed deep sequencing of blood TCR repertoires from roughly five healthy adults. Libraries were prepared and TCR repertoires were sequenced by different laboratories using diverse techniques, in order to increase sequencing depth and limit assay-specific biases. Between about 0.85 and 9.5 billion PBMCs per donor were obtained by leukapheresis. Summary of the overall study and its limitations: Even with the large sequencing depth, rarefaction of the sorted-subset datasets indicated that sequencing was incomplete. Estimated clonotype richness was generally larger for naive than for memory subsets. Roughly 5% of naive CD4, roughly 3.6% of naive CD8, 2.3% of memory CD4, and approximately 0.4% of memory CD8 clonotypes were shared across four donors. Because the study included only a small number of donors, the genetic and exposure-history diversity represented was limited. Compared with non-shared clonotypes, the clonotypes found in all four sorted-subset donors had higher generation probabilities. Based on pairwise subsampling, the degree of clonotype sharing among donors was expected to be affected by sequencing depth. Sampling was restricted to blood, and TCR repertoires in tissues likely differ from the TCR repertoires found in blood.

Including the terminal cysteine and phenylalanine, the CDR3 comprises 13 residues. The kept DNA is CDR3 alone, 39 bases in frame from the first base. From the germline V gene, CDR1 is SNHLY and CDR2 is FYNNEI. TCR CDR3 regions were amplified from genomic DNA by multiplex PCR using the deep immunoSEQ assay. Extracted genomic DNA from each cell subset was distributed evenly across all wells of several immunoSEQ 96-well plates, and each plate was treated as a replicate. Each replicate PCR for sorted subsets received roughly 200 ng genomic DNA, equal to about 30,000 T cell genomes. Purified libraries were measured with a Qubit 3.0 fluorometer, size-checked on a Bioanalyzer 2100, and measured again with the KAPA Library Quantification kit. Each immunoSEQ 96-well plate was sequenced on its own single-read 150-cycle Illumina NextSeq 550 flow cell. In the authors' own workflow: Because the immunoSEQ output held only junctional sequences and lacked quality scores, the filtering could not match the filtering applied to full-length reads. To assign V/J genes and CDR3, sequences were annotated against IMGT germline references using PyIR, a Python wrapper for IgBLAST v1.9. Reads were filtered out if the reads had weak V/J assignments (E-value above 1e-6), no CDR3, stop codons, out-of-frame junctions, or ambiguous translated residues. A V3J clonotype was defined by an identical inferred V gene, J gene, and CDR3 amino acid sequence. Percentage overlap between repertoires was calculated by dividing the number of shared unique clonotypes by the size of the smaller repertoire. Richness of each repertoire was evaluated using RTK rarefaction, the Chao1 estimator, and Recon v2.1 estimates of unobserved clonotypes. OLGA was used to compute generation probabilities for all TCRbeta clonotypes that the gDNA method yielded from several donors. The clones in this table, taken by TCRdb from immuneACCESS, are in-frame only. Not every clone is retained; where verified, under half of the shortfall comes from an unresolved V gene, and the cause of the rest is unknown. The D gene and trimming were derived from the DNA, and the V and J assignments and clone size from that table. For this sample there are approximately 940,000 clones; approximately 80% appear just once. In total, the top ten clones hold about 1.5% of the sample.

On this clone itself: The antigen it recognizes is unknown. A read error is possible here, since a much larger clone lies one base away. The same CDR3 arises from other DNA sequences in this sample as well.

The donors were healthy, HIV-negative adults who had no recently reported acute infections or vaccinations. Every donor was a Caucasian adult residing in Nashville, Tennessee, USA. CD4+ T cells were enriched by magnetic negative selection, after which naive cells were positively selected on CD45RA and the negative fraction was taken as the memory subset. After blood collection by leukapheresis, PBMCs were isolated using Ficoll-Histopaque density gradient centrifugation and then cryopreserved in the vapor phase of liquid nitrogen. Purity and quantity of every magnetically sorted T cell population were checked by analytical flow cytometry. From each sorted fraction, genomic DNA was isolated and quantified by UV absorbance on a Nanodrop 2000c.

The clonotype was recovered from a man aged 18 to 29 in good health. Sequencing was performed on memory CD4+ T cells sorted from blood. The sample's cell subset or site label, decoded: CD45RA-negative fraction. The V gene is TRBV2 and the J gene is TRBJ1-6; possibly the D gene is TRBD1, per 6 matching bases. The sequence in DNA is TGTGCCAGCAAAGACAGGACCAATTCACCCCTTCACTTT. Translation gives CASKDRTNSPLHF.